This is a list of T cell receptor beta chains from one sample in a study of cytomegalovirus exposure and HLA in healthy donors. Assay: immunoSEQ multiplex PCR; the TCRdb copy retains only in-frame clones and omits some. Of around 190,000 clones listed, around 79% are singletons. What was sequenced was PBMCs. The receptors were sampled from a woman aged 45-65 years in good health and CMV-seronegative. Both conserved end residues are part of each CDR3. D genes are given only for firm matches. Only some rows state a clone size, as once, few, many or a class for expanded clones.

TRBJ2-1 | . | TRBV7-3 | once | CASSNGGSDEQFF | TGTGCCAGCAGCAACGGGGGTAGTGATGAGCAGTTCTTC
TRBJ2-2 | . | TRBV6-5 | . | CASSQRQVNTGELFF | TGTGCCAGCAGTCAAAGACAGGTTAACACCGGGGAGCTGTTTTTT
TRBJ1-5 | TRBD1 | TRBV10-3 | few | CAISATGGNQPQHF | TGTGCCATCAGTGCAACAGGGGGCAATCAGCCCCAGCATTTT
TRBJ1-1 | . | TRBV21-1 | . | CASSTRQGSYMNTEAFF | TGTGCCAGCAGCACCCGCCAGGGGTCCTACATGAACACTGAAGCTTTCTTT
TRBJ1-6 | . | TRBV6-5 | . | CASRNRRYNSPLHF | TGTGCCAGCAGGAACAGGCGCTATAATTCACCCCTCCACTTT
TRBJ1-1 | TRBD1 | TRBV2 | . | CASRGRGGVNTEAFF | TGTGCCAGCAGGGGTCGAGGGGGCGTGAACACTGAAGCTTTCTTT
TRBJ1-1 | . | TRBV2 | few | CASSDRARGTEAFF | TGTGCCAGCAGTGACAGGGCCCGAGGCACTGAAGCTTTCTTT
TRBJ2-7 | TRBD2 | TRBV6-1 | . | CASSELTSGRYEQYF | TGTGCCAGCAGTGAATTAACTAGCGGGAGGTACGAGCAGTACTTC
TRBJ1-2 | . | TRBV2 | few | CASSVQGTNYGYTF | TGTGCCAGCAGTGTCCAGGGTACTAACTATGGCTACACCTTC
TRBJ1-6 | . | TRBV6-5 | . | CASSYAGRQTNSPLHF | TGTGCCAGCAGTTACGCGGGACGGCAAACTAATTCACCCCTCCACTTT
TRBJ2-7 | . | TRBV6-6 | few | CASTRAADEQYF | TGTGCCAGCACCCGCGCGGCGGACGAGCAGTACTTC
TRBJ2-3 | TRBD1 | TRBV5-4 | once | CASSLDRGRTDTQYF | TGTGCCAGCAGCTTGGACAGGGGGAGGACAGATACGCAGTATTTT
TRBJ1-6 | . | TRBV11-1 | . | CASSAPGLGVNSPLHF | TGTGCCAGCAGCGCGCCGGGACTTGGGGTAAATTCACCCCTCCACTTT
TRBJ2-3 | TRBD2 | TRBV7-9 | . | CASSLKSGRADTQYF | TGTGCCAGCAGCTTAAAGAGCGGGAGGGCAGATACGCAGTATTTT
TRBJ2-5 | TRBD2 | TRBV9 | once | CASSPGTSGSQETQYF | TGTGCCAGCAGCCCCGGGACTAGCGGGAGCCAAGAGACCCAGTACTTC
TRBJ2-6 | TRBD2 | TRBV14 | once | CASSRHSGDYSSGANVLTF | TGTGCCAGCAGCCGACACTCTGGGGACTATTCCTCTGGGGCCAACGTCCTGACTTTC
TRBJ1-5 | TRBD1 | TRBV28 | . | CASSLSTGSSNQPQHF | TGTGCCAGCAGTTTGTCGACAGGGTCGAGCAATCAGCCCCAGCATTTT
TRBJ1-1 | TRBD1 | TRBV4-3 | few | CASSQDTGGADTEAFF | TGCGCCAGCAGCCAAGATACAGGGGGCGCGGACACTGAAGCTTTCTTT
TRBJ1-5 | . | TRBV28 | . | CASSSGTASNQPQHF | TGTGCCAGCAGTTCAGGAACAGCTAGCAATCAGCCCCAGCATTTT
TRBJ1-2 | TRBD1 | TRBV6-5 | . | CASSYGQGSYTF | TGTGCCAGCAGTTACGGACAGGGTAGCTACACCTTC
TRBJ2-1 | TRBD2 | TRBV28 | . | CASSPIAGSSYNEQFF | TGTGCCAGCAGTCCCATAGCGGGGAGCTCCTACAATGAGCAGTTCTTC
TRBJ1-3 | TRBD1 | TRBV5-4 | . | CASSLNRGPGNTIYF | TGTGCCAGCAGCTTGAACAGGGGGCCTGGAAACACCATATATTTT
TRBJ1-5 | . | TRBV4-1 | few | CASSQDSDQPQHF | TGCGCCAGCAGCCAAGATTCAGATCAGCCCCAGCATTTT
TRBJ1-4 | . | TRBV19 | . | CASTHGGALGEKLFF | TGTGCCAGTACCCACGGGGGGGCGTTGGGCGAAAAACTGTTTTTT
TRBJ1-2 | TRBD1 | TRBV6-4 | . | CASSATDRAGYGYTF | TGTGCCAGCAGTGCCACGGACAGGGCGGGCTATGGCTACACCTTC
TRBJ2-3 | . | TRBV4-3 | . | CASSQGAYSFQYF | TGCGCCAGCAGCCAAGGAGCGTATAGCTTTCAGTATTTT
TRBJ1-2 | . | TRBV9 | once | CASRSTNYGYTF | TGTGCCAGCAGGAGTACTAACTATGGCTACACCTTC
TRBJ2-1 | TRBD1 | TRBV7-2 | once | CASSLGTGYNEQFF | TGTGCCAGCAGCTTAGGGACAGGGTACAATGAGCAGTTCTTC
TRBJ2-7 | . | TRBV6-5 | . | CASSVLYEQYF | TGTGCCAGCAGTGTCCTCTACGAGCAGTACTTC
TRBJ2-5 | . | TRBV7-2 | . | CASSFRETQYF | TGTGCCAGCAGCTTCAGGGAGACCCAGTACTTC
TRBJ2-5 | . | TRBV27 | . | CASLHRLAEETQYF | TGTGCCAGTCTCCATCGGCTAGCTGAAGAGACCCAGTACTTC
TRBJ1-1 | TRBD1 | TRBV18 | . | CASLLAGTGGNTEAFF | TGTGCCAGCTTACTTGCCGGGACAGGGGGGAACACTGAAGCTTTCTTT
TRBJ2-5 | . | TRBV7-2 | few | CASSLEGRLAFQETQYF | TGTGCCAGCAGCTTAGAAGGCCGTCTAGCGTTCCAAGAGACCCAGTACTTC
TRBJ2-2 | TRBD1 | TRBV7-8 | . | CASRSPGQGNGELFF | TGTGCCAGCAGGTCGCCGGGACAGGGCAACGGGGAGCTGTTTTTT
TRBJ1-1 | . | TRBV9 | . | CASSVSGEVNTEAFF | TGTGCCAGCAGCGTATCCGGGGAAGTGAACACTGAAGCTTTCTTT
TRBJ2-7 | TRBD1 | TRBV27 | few | CASGYRGLYEQYF | TGTGCCAGCGGATACAGGGGCCTCTACGAGCAGTACTTC
TRBJ1-1 | TRBD1 | TRBV7-9 | . | CASSSDRGQNTEAFF | TGTGCCAGCAGCTCCGACAGGGGCCAGAACACTGAAGCTTTCTTT